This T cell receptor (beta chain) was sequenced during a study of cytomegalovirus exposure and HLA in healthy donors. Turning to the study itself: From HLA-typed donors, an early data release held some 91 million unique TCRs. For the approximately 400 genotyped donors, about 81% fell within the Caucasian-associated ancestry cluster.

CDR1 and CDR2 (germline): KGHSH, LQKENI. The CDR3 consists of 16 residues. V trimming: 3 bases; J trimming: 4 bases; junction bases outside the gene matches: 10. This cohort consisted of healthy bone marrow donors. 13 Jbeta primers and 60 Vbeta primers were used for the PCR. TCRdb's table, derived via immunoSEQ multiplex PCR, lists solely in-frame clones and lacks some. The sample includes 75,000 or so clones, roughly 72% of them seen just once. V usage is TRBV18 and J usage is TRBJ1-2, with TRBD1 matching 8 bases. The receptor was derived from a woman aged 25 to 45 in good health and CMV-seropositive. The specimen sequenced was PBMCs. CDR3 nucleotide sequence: TGTGCCAGCTCACCCCTAGGACAGGGAAATACCTATGGCTACACCTTC. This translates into CASSPLGQGNTYGYTF.